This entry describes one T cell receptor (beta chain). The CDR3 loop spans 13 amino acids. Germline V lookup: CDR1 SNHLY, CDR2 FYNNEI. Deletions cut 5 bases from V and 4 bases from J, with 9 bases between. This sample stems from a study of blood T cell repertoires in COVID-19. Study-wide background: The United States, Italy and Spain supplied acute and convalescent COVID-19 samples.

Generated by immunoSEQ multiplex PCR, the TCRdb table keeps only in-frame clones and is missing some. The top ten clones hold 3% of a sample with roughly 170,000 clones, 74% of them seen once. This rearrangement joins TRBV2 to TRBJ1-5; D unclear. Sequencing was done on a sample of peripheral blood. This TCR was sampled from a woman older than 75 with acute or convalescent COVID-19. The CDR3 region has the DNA TGTGCCAGCAGTCCCACAGTGAATCAGCCCCAGCATTTT. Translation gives CASSPTVNQPQHF.